A selection of T cell receptor beta chains follows, all from one sample in a study of technical replicates of blood from a few donors. Sequencing used immunoSEQ multiplex PCR; TCRdb keeps in-frame clones, though not all of them. Of some 47,000 clones listed, 92% were seen once; the top ten hold 3% to 4%. The sample comprised PBMCs. The receptors were gathered from a human donor in good health. Some clones in this sample may be carry-over from other donors' samples. Both conserved end residues are part of each CDR3.

j_call: TRBJ2-3; v_call: TRBV13; cdr3_aa: CASSLEGWRSRGAVGTDTQYF
j_call: TRBJ2-3; v_call: TRBV7-6; cdr3_aa: CASSLGGLGGTDTQYF
j_call: TRBJ2-7; v_call: TRBV11-2; cdr3_aa: CASSPVTPGQITYEQYF
j_call: TRBJ1-2; v_call: TRBV7-9; cdr3_aa: CASSLVQGNGYTF
j_call: TRBJ2-2; v_call: TRBV30; cdr3_aa: CAWSVGDRGFTGELFF
j_call: TRBJ1-1; v_call: TRBV7-9; cdr3_aa: CASSLVTDNTEAFF
j_call: TRBJ1-4; v_call: TRBV6-5; cdr3_aa: CASSNAGSTNEKLFF
j_call: TRBJ2-5; v_call: TRBV5-1; cdr3_aa: CASSRDRLRGETQYF
j_call: TRBJ2-1; v_call: TRBV7-9; cdr3_aa: CASSPGTSGRFEAEQFF
j_call: TRBJ1-2; v_call: TRBV19; cdr3_aa: CASTTGGANYGYTF
j_call: TRBJ1-1; v_call: TRBV6-6; cdr3_aa: CASTLNTEAFF
j_call: TRBJ1-4; v_call: TRBV15; cdr3_aa: CATSGTETEKLFF
j_call: TRBJ1-2; v_call: TRBV7-9; cdr3_aa: CASSLGQTGGGYTF
j_call: TRBJ1-1; v_call: TRBV5-1; cdr3_aa: CASSYHTGFMNTEAFF
j_call: TRBJ1-3; v_call: TRBV30; cdr3_aa: CAWSPRGGNLGNTIYF
j_call: TRBJ1-2; v_call: TRBV13; cdr3_aa: CASSAQGAHYGYTF
j_call: TRBJ1-1; v_call: TRBV11-2; cdr3_aa: CASSEDRGLNTEAFF
j_call: TRBJ2-3; v_call: TRBV5-1; cdr3_aa: CASSPGTGGQRDTQYF
j_call: TRBJ1-1; v_call: TRBV5-1; cdr3_aa: CASSLSPTNTEAFF
j_call: TRBJ2-3; v_call: TRBV7-2; cdr3_aa: CASSPRQGLSTDTQYF
j_call: TRBJ1-6; v_call: TRBV7-2; cdr3_aa: CASSSINSPLHF
j_call: TRBJ1-1; v_call: TRBV20-1; cdr3_aa: CSARENTEAFF
j_call: TRBJ1-1; v_call: TRBV7-8; cdr3_aa: CASSSLNRGTEAFF
j_call: TRBJ2-3; v_call: TRBV6-6; cdr3_aa: CASSYREARTDTQYF
j_call: TRBJ1-2; v_call: TRBV27; cdr3_aa: CASSLNGANYGYTF
j_call: TRBJ2-1; v_call: TRBV7-9; cdr3_aa: CASSSLKGLAGVNEQFF